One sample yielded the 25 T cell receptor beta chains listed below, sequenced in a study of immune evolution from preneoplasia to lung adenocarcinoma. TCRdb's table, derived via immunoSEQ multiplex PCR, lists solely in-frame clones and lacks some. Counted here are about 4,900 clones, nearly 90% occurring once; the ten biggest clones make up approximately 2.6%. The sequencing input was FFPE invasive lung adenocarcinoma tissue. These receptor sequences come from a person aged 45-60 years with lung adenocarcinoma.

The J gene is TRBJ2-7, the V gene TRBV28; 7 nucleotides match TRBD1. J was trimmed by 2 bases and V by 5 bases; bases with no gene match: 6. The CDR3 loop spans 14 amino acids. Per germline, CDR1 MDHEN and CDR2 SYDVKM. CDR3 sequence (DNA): TGTGCCAGCAGTCTCGGACAGGCCCCCTACGAGCAGTACTTC. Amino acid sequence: CASSLGQAPYEQYF. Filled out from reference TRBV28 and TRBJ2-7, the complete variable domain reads DVKVTQSSRYLVKRTGEKVFLECVQDMDHENMFWYRQDPGLGLRLIYFSYDVKMKEKGDIPEGYSVSREKKERFSLILESASTNQTSMYLCASSLGQAPYEQYFGPGTRLTVT.

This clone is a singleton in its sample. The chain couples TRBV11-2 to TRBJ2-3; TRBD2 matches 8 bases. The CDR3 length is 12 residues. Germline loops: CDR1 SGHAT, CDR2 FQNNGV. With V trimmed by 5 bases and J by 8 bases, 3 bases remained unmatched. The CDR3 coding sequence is TGTGCCAGCAGCCTCGCGGGGGGTACGCAGTATTTT. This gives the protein CASSLAGGTQYF.

As DNA, the CDR3 is TGCGCCAGCAGCTTGCAAACGGGGACCTACGAGCAGTACTTC. This gives the protein CASSLQTGTYEQYF. The chain has TRBV5-1 and TRBJ2-7; D is perhaps TRBD2 (5 bases). Germline V gives CDR1 SGHRS, CDR2 YFSETQ. This CDR3 is 14 amino acids long. Trimming removed 1 base from V and 2 bases from J, with 10 bases in between. Together with reference TRBV5-1 and TRBJ2-7, the CDR3 gives the full variable domain: KAGVTQTPRYLIKTRGQQVTLSCSPISGHRSVSWYQQTPGQGLQFLFEYFSETQRNKGNFPGRFSGRQFSNSRSEMNVSTLELGDSALYLCASSLQTGTYEQYFGPGTRLTVT.

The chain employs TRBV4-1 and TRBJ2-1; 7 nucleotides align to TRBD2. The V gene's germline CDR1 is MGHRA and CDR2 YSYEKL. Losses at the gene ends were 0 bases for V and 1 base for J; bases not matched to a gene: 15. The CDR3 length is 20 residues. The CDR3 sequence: CASSQERLAGLYWSYNEQFF. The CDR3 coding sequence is TGCGCCAGCAGCCAAGAAAGATTAGCGGGCCTCTACTGGTCCTACAATGAGCAGTTCTTC.

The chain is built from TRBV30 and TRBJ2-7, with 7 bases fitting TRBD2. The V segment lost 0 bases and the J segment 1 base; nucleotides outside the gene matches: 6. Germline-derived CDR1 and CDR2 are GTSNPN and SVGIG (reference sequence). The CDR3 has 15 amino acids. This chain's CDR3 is CAWSVGAGWSYEQYF. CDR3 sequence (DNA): TGTGCCTGGAGTGTAGGAGCGGGATGGTCCTACGAGCAGTACTTC.

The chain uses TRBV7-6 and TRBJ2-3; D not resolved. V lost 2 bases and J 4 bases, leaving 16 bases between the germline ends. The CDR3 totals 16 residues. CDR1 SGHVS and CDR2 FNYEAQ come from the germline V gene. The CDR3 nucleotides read TGTGCCAGCAGCTTATATGAGGCCAGGACCTCAGATACGCAGTATTTT. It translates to CASSLYEARTSDTQYF.

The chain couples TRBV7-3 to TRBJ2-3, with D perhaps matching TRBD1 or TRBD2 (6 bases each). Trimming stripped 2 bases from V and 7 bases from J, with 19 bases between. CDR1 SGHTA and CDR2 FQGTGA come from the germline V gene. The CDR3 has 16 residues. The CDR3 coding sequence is TGTGCCAGCAGCTTAGGCGGGACAAGGCCCAGGAATACGCAGTATTTT. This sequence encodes CASSLGGTRPRNTQYF.

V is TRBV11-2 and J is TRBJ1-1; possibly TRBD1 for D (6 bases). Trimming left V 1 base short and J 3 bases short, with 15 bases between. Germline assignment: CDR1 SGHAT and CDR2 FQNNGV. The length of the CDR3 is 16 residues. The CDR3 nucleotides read TGTGCCAGCAGCTTAGTACCAGGGGCGGGAGACACTGAAGCTTTCTTT. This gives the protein CASSLVPGAGDTEAFF.

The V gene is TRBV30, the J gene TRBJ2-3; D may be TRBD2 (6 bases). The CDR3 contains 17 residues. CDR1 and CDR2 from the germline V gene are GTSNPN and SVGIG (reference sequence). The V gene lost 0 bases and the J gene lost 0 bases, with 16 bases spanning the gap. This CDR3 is CAWSVSPLARSTDTQYF. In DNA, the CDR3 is TGTGCCTGGAGTGTATCTCCCCTAGCGCGAAGCACAGATACGCAGTATTTT.

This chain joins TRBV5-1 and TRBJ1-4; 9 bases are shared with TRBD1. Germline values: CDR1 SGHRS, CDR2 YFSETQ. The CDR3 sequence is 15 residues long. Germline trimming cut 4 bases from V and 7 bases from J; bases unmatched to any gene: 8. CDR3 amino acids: CASSPGGTGREKLFF. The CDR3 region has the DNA TGCGCCAGCAGCCCGGGAGGGACAGGGCGTGAAAAACTGTTTTTT. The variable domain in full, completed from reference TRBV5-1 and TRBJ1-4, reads KAGVTQTPRYLIKTRGQQVTLSCSPISGHRSVSWYQQTPGQGLQFLFEYFSETQRNKGNFPGRFSGRQFSNSRSEMNVSTLELGDSALYLCASSPGGTGREKLFFGSGTQLSVL.

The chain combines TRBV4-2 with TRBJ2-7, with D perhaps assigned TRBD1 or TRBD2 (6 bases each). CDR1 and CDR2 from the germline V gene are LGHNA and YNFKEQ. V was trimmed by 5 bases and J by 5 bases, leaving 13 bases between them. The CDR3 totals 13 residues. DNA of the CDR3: TGTGCCAGCAGCAGGGGGACGGGAGACGAGCAGTACTTC. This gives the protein CASSRGTGDEQYF.

CDR3 coding DNA: TGCGCCAGCAGCATGGCGACAGGGGGTGGGGAGACCCAGTACTTC. Its protein product is CASSMATGGGETQYF. V gene TRBV5-1 combines with J gene TRBJ2-5; 9 bases are shared with TRBD1. The CDR3 is 15 amino acids. The V segment lost 4 bases and the J segment 5 bases; nucleotides outside the gene matches: 9. CDR1 and CDR2 (germline): SGHRS, YFSETQ.

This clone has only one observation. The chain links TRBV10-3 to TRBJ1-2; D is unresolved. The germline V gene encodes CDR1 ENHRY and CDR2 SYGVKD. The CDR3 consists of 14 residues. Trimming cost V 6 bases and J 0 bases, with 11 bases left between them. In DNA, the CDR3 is TGTGCCATCAGGGGCGGTTCTCCTAACTATGGCTACACCTTC. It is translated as CAIRGGSPNYGYTF.

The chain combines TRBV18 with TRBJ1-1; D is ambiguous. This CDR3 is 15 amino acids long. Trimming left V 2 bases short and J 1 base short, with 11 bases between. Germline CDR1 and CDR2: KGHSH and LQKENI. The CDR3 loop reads CASSPIWGWNTEAFF. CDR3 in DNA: TGTGCCAGCTCACCAATATGGGGTTGGAACACTGAAGCTTTCTTT.

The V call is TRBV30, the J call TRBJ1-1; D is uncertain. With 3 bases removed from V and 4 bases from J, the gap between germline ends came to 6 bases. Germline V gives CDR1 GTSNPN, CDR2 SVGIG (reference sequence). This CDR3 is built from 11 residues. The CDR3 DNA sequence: TGTGCCTGGAGAAGGACCACTGAAGCTTTCTTT. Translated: CAWRRTTEAFF.

In DNA form, the CDR3 reads TGTGCCAGTTGGGGGTTCGATCAGCCCCAGCATTTT. Translating it yields CASWGFDQPQHF. The rearrangement joins TRBV19 to TRBJ1-5; the D gene is possibly TRBD1 (5 bases). Trimming removed 8 bases from V and 5 bases from J, with 10 bases in between. This CDR3 comprises 12 residues. Germline assignment: CDR1 LNHDA and CDR2 SQIVND (reference sequence). The full variable domain, in which reference TRBV19 and TRBJ1-5 provide the parts outside the CDR3, is DGGITQSPKYLFRKEGQNVTLSCEQNLNHDAMYWYRQDPGQGLRLIYYSQIVNDFQKGDIAEGYSVSREKKESFPLTVTSAQKNPTAFYLCASWGFDQPQHFGDGTRLSIL.

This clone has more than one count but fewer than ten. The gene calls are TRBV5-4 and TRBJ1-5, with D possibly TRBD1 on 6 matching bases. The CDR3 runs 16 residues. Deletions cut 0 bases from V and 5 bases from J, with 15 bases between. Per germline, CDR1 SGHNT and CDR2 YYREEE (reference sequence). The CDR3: CASSLVGEGGHQPQHF. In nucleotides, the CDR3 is TGTGCCAGCAGCTTGGTGGGGGAGGGGGGGCATCAGCCCCAGCATTTT.

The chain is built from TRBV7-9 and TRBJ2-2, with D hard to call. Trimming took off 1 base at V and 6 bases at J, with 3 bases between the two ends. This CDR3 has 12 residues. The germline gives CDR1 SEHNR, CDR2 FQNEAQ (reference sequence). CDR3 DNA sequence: TGTGCCAGCAGCTTAGACGCCGGGGAGCTGTTTTTT. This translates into CASSLDAGELFF.

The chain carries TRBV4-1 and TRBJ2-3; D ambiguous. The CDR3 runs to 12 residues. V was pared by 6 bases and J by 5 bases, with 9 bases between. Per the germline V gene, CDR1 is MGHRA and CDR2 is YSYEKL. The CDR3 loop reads CASSRPLDTQYF. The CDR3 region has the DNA TGCGCCAGCAGTAGACCTCTAGATACGCAGTATTTT.

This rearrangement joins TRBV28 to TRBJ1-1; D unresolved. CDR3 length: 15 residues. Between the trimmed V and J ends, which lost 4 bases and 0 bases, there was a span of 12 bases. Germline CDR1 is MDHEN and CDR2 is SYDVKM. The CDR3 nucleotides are TGTGCCAGCAGTTCTGTGCTGGACCTGAACACTGAAGCTTTCTTT. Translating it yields CASSSVLDLNTEAFF.

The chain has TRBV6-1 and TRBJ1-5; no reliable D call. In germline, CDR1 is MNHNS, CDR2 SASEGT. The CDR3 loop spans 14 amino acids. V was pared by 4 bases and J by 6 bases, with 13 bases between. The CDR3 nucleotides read TGTGCCAGCAGTGGGAATTTGGTCGGTCAGCCCCAGCATTTT. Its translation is CASSGNLVGQPQHF.

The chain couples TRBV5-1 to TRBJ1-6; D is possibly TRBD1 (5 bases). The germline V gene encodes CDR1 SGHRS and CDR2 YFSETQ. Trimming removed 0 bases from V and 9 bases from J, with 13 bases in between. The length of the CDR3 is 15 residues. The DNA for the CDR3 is TGCGCCAGCAGCTTGGCCGGGGCGGTGGGTTCACCCCTCCACTTT. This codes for CASSLAGAVGSPLHF.

The CDR3 loop reads CASSQGQLNTEAFF. The CDR3 nucleotides are TGTGCCAGCAGCCAGGGACAGTTGAACACTGAAGCTTTCTTT. The V gene is TRBV4-2, the J gene TRBJ1-1; 7 bases are shared with TRBD1. Germline loops: CDR1 LGHNA, CDR2 YNFKEQ. Trimming took 3 bases from V and 0 from J; bases not matched to a gene: 1. The CDR3 covers 14 residues.

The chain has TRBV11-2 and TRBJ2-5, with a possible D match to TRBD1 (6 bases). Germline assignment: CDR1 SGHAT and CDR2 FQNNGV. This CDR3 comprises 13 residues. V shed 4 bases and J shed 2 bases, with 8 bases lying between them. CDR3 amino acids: CASSWGHQETQYF. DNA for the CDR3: TGTGCCAGCAGCTGGGGACATCAAGAGACCCAGTACTTC.

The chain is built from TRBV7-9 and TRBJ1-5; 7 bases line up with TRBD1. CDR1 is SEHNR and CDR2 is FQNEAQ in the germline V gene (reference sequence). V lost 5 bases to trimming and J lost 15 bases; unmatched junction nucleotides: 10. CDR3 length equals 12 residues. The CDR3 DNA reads TGTGCCAGCAGCCCCCCCCAGGGGGTCCTGCATTTT. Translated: CASSPPQGVLHF.